Listed below are T cell receptor beta chains from one sample, sequenced in a study of blood T cell repertoires in COVID-19. Sequencing was performed with immunoSEQ multiplex PCR; in TCRdb, only in-frame clones are kept and a portion is missing. The sample holds some 160,000 clones, more than 70% seen once. The sample comprised peripheral blood. These receptors all come from a woman aged 50 to 60 with acute or convalescent COVID-19. The CDR3 runs from the conserved cysteine through the conserved F or W. Fields, in order: D gene, clone size, J gene, V gene, CDR3 DNA, CDR3 protein. The D gene is left open where the match is weak. Size values are once, few and many counts, or a class for expanded clones, and some rows have none.

d_gene: TRBD1
abundance: -
j_gene: TRBJ2-2
v_gene: TRBV28
CDR3nt: TGTGCCGGGCGACAGGGGACGACCGGGGAGCTGTTTTTT
CDR3aa: CAGRQGTTGELFF

d_gene: TRBD2
abundance: -
j_gene: TRBJ2-3
v_gene: TRBV27
CDR3nt: TGTGCCAGCAGTTTCGCGCGGGGGGGCCAAGCAGATACGCAGTATTTT
CDR3aa: CASSFARGGQADTQYF

d_gene: TRBD2
abundance: -
j_gene: TRBJ2-3
v_gene: TRBV5-4
CDR3nt: TGTGCCAGCAGCTTAGCGGGGGCCCGCACAGATACGCAGTATTTT
CDR3aa: CASSLAGARTDTQYF

d_gene: -
abundance: -
j_gene: TRBJ2-3
v_gene: TRBV5-1
CDR3nt: TGCGCCAGCAGCGGAGCCAGTAGCACAGATACGCAGTATTTT
CDR3aa: CASSGASSTDTQYF

d_gene: -
abundance: -
j_gene: TRBJ2-2
v_gene: TRBV5-8
CDR3nt: TGTGCCAGCAGTATCAGGGGTACCGGGGAGCTGTTTTTT
CDR3aa: CASSIRGTGELFF

d_gene: TRBD1
abundance: -
j_gene: TRBJ2-3
v_gene: TRBV5-4
CDR3nt: TGTGCCAGCAGCTTCGGGCAGACAGGGGGACTAGATACGCAGTATTTT
CDR3aa: CASSFGQTGGLDTQYF

d_gene: -
abundance: once
j_gene: TRBJ1-6
v_gene: TRBV5-6
CDR3nt: TGTGCCAGCAGCTTGGCAGGTCGGGGTAGTGGTTCACCCCTCCACTTT
CDR3aa: CASSLAGRGSGSPLHF

d_gene: TRBD1
abundance: -
j_gene: TRBJ2-6
v_gene: TRBV6-6
CDR3nt: TGTGCCAGCAGTCGACGGACAGGGGCGGGGGCCAACGTCCTGACTTTC
CDR3aa: CASSRRTGAGANVLTF

d_gene: TRBD1
abundance: -
j_gene: TRBJ1-2
v_gene: TRBV6-5
CDR3nt: TGTGCCAGCAGTTCTAATCCTGACAGGGTTAACTATGGCTACACCTTC
CDR3aa: CASSSNPDRVNYGYTF

d_gene: -
abundance: -
j_gene: TRBJ2-6
v_gene: TRBV4-3
CDR3nt: TGCGCCAGCAGCCAACAGGGAAGGGTGAGCTCTGGGGCCAACGTCCTGACTTTC
CDR3aa: CASSQQGRVSSGANVLTF

d_gene: TRBD2
abundance: -
j_gene: TRBJ2-3
v_gene: TRBV30
CDR3nt: TGTGCCTGGGGGACTATTCATCTCACAGATACGCAGTATTTT
CDR3aa: CAWGTIHLTDTQYF

d_gene: -
abundance: -
j_gene: TRBJ1-5
v_gene: TRBV12-5
CDR3nt: TGTGCTAGTGGAAGAGTATCTCAGCCCCAGCATTTT
CDR3aa: CASGRVSQPQHF

d_gene: TRBD2
abundance: -
j_gene: TRBJ2-7
v_gene: TRBV4-1
CDR3nt: TGCGCCAGCAGCCAAGAGGGAGGGCAGGGCGAGCAGTACTTC
CDR3aa: CASSQEGGQGEQYF

d_gene: TRBD2
abundance: few
j_gene: TRBJ2-5
v_gene: TRBV7-2
CDR3nt: TGTGCCAGCAGCTTAGTTGATTCAATCTCTAGCGGGTCAGAGACCCAGTACTTC
CDR3aa: CASSLVDSISSGSETQYF

d_gene: -
abundance: -
j_gene: TRBJ1-2
v_gene: TRBV4-1
CDR3nt: TGCGCCAGCAGCCAAGAGGGGGACACTGCGAACTATGGCTACACCTTC
CDR3aa: CASSQEGDTANYGYTF

d_gene: -
abundance: -
j_gene: TRBJ1-5
v_gene: TRBV4-1
CDR3nt: TGCGCCAGCAGCCAAGATCGAGACAGTTGGAGCAATCAGCCCCAGCATTTT
CDR3aa: CASSQDRDSWSNQPQHF

d_gene: -
abundance: -
j_gene: TRBJ2-1
v_gene: TRBV27
CDR3nt: TGTGCCAGCAGTATGGGAGCGAATGAGCAGTTCTTC
CDR3aa: CASSMGANEQFF

d_gene: TRBD1
abundance: -
j_gene: TRBJ1-1
v_gene: TRBV5-8
CDR3nt: TGTGCCAGCAGCCCAGGACAGGGGGCTGTCACTGAAGCTTTCTTT
CDR3aa: CASSPGQGAVTEAFF

d_gene: -
abundance: -
j_gene: TRBJ1-4
v_gene: TRBV4-3
CDR3nt: TGCGCCAGCAGCCAATCCGACGGAAGGAGTGAAAAACTGTTTTTT
CDR3aa: CASSQSDGRSEKLFF

d_gene: TRBD1
abundance: -
j_gene: TRBJ2-2
v_gene: TRBV5-1
CDR3nt: TGCGCCAGCAGCTACACGACCGGGACAGGGGGAAAAAACGGGGAGCTGTTTTTT
CDR3aa: CASSYTTGTGGKNGELFF

d_gene: -
abundance: -
j_gene: TRBJ1-2
v_gene: TRBV28
CDR3nt: TGTGCCAGCAGTTTACATGCCAGGACACCCTATGGCTACACCTTC
CDR3aa: CASSLHARTPYGYTF

d_gene: TRBD1
abundance: once
j_gene: TRBJ2-2
v_gene: TRBV27
CDR3nt: TGTGCCAGCAGTCCTGAGACAGGGGGTACGGAGCTGTTTTTT
CDR3aa: CASSPETGGTELFF

d_gene: TRBD1
abundance: few
j_gene: TRBJ2-7
v_gene: TRBV3-1/TRBV3-2
CDR3nt: TGTGCCAGCAGCCAATGGGACAGCGTCTTCTACGAGCAGTACTTC
CDR3aa: CASSQWDSVFYEQYF

d_gene: -
abundance: many
j_gene: TRBJ2-7
v_gene: TRBV7-3
CDR3nt: TGTGCCAGCCCCTGCGGGTACTTC
CDR3aa: CASPCGYF

d_gene: TRBD1
abundance: once
j_gene: TRBJ1-4
v_gene: TRBV4-3
CDR3nt: TGCGCCAGCAGCCAAGCCAGGGGGCGGGAAAAACTGTTTTTT
CDR3aa: CASSQARGREKLFF

d_gene: TRBD1
abundance: -
j_gene: TRBJ1-5
v_gene: TRBV6-2/TRBV6-3
CDR3nt: TGTGCCAGCAGTTACCCTTCTGGACAGGTCTCCGGCAATCAGCCCCAGCATTTT
CDR3aa: CASSYPSGQVSGNQPQHF

d_gene: -
abundance: -
j_gene: TRBJ1-2
v_gene: TRBV10-3
CDR3nt: TGTGCCAAAAAGGAGGACCTAGCTAACTATGGCTACACCTTC
CDR3aa: CAKKEDLANYGYTF

d_gene: -
abundance: -
j_gene: TRBJ1-1
v_gene: TRBV7-2
CDR3nt: TGTGCCAGCAGCTGGGCGGGGGGGAACACTGAAGCTTTCTTT
CDR3aa: CASSWAGGNTEAFF

d_gene: -
abundance: -
j_gene: TRBJ2-5
v_gene: TRBV6-5
CDR3nt: TGTGCCAGCAGATCGGACTACCTCGGACGAGAGACCCAGTACTTC
CDR3aa: CASRSDYLGRETQYF

d_gene: -
abundance: -
j_gene: TRBJ1-3
v_gene: TRBV12-5
CDR3nt: TGTGCTAGTGGTTCAGACAGCTATAGAAACACCATATATTTT
CDR3aa: CASGSDSYRNTIYF

d_gene: -
abundance: -
j_gene: TRBJ1-4
v_gene: TRBV29-1
CDR3nt: TGCAGCGTTGGTCACCGAGACAAGGAAAAACTGTTTTTT
CDR3aa: CSVGHRDKEKLFF

d_gene: -
abundance: -
j_gene: TRBJ1-1
v_gene: TRBV4-3
CDR3nt: TGCGCCAGCAGCCGACGGAGGACAGAGAACACTGAAGCTTTCTTT
CDR3aa: CASSRRRTENTEAFF

d_gene: -
abundance: -
j_gene: TRBJ2-7
v_gene: TRBV3-1/TRBV3-2
CDR3nt: TGTGCCAGCAGCCATGCAAGGGACATAAACCCCCACGAGCAGTACTTC
CDR3aa: CASSHARDINPHEQYF

d_gene: -
abundance: -
j_gene: TRBJ2-5
v_gene: TRBV5-5
CDR3nt: TGTGCCAGCAGCTTGGGGGTAGCAAAAGAGACCCAGTACTTC
CDR3aa: CASSLGVAKETQYF

d_gene: TRBD2
abundance: few
j_gene: TRBJ2-3
v_gene: TRBV30
CDR3nt: TGTGCCTGGAGTGCCGACCTACTACTAGCGGGGGGCTCAGATACGCAGTATTTT
CDR3aa: CAWSADLLLAGGSDTQYF

d_gene: -
abundance: -
j_gene: TRBJ1-1
v_gene: TRBV11-2
CDR3nt: TGTGCCAGCAGCCCCCCGGGATGGACTGAAGCTTTCTTT
CDR3aa: CASSPPGWTEAFF

d_gene: -
abundance: once
j_gene: TRBJ2-2
v_gene: TRBV28
CDR3nt: TGTGCCAGCACTTTTCTCGGGACTTCGAACACCGGGGAGCTGTTTTTT
CDR3aa: CASTFLGTSNTGELFF

d_gene: -
abundance: -
j_gene: TRBJ2-3
v_gene: TRBV3-1/TRBV3-2
CDR3nt: TGTGCCAGCAGCCAAGATCTCAGGGGCGCAGATACGCAGTATTTT
CDR3aa: CASSQDLRGADTQYF

d_gene: -
abundance: -
j_gene: TRBJ1-1
v_gene: TRBV12-3/TRBV12-4
CDR3nt: TGTGCCAGCAGCCGACAGGCCACTGAAGCTTTCTTT
CDR3aa: CASSRQATEAFF

d_gene: TRBD1
abundance: -
j_gene: TRBJ2-7
v_gene: TRBV6-6
CDR3nt: TGTGCCAGCAGCACCGGGACAGGGGGCAAGCAGTACTTC
CDR3aa: CASSTGTGGKQYF

d_gene: -
abundance: once
j_gene: TRBJ2-5
v_gene: TRBV6-2/TRBV6-3
CDR3nt: TGTGCCAGCATCCCAGGGATAACGGGGGAGACCCAGTACTTC
CDR3aa: CASIPGITGETQYF

d_gene: TRBD1
abundance: few
j_gene: TRBJ1-3
v_gene: TRBV7-2
CDR3nt: TGTGCCAGCAGCTTCCTTATATCGGGACAGGGAAACACCATATATTTT
CDR3aa: CASSFLISGQGNTIYF

d_gene: -
abundance: -
j_gene: TRBJ1-2
v_gene: TRBV28
CDR3nt: TGTGCCAGCAGTCACGGGACACAATATGGCTACACCTTC
CDR3aa: CASSHGTQYGYTF

d_gene: TRBD2
abundance: -
j_gene: TRBJ2-2
v_gene: TRBV5-4
CDR3nt: TGTGCCAGCAGCCCCACTAGCGGGGGGACGAACACCGGGGAGCTGTTTTTT
CDR3aa: CASSPTSGGTNTGELFF

d_gene: -
abundance: -
j_gene: TRBJ1-4
v_gene: TRBV5-1
CDR3nt: TGCGCCAGCAGCTTGGGGGGCGATGGACCCCTTAATCAAAAACTGTTTTTT
CDR3aa: CASSLGGDGPLNQKLFF

d_gene: -
abundance: -
j_gene: TRBJ2-1
v_gene: TRBV20-1
CDR3nt: TGCAGTGCTAGTCGGGGTGAGTCCTACAATGAGCAGTTCTTC
CDR3aa: CSASRGESYNEQFF

d_gene: TRBD2
abundance: -
j_gene: TRBJ2-3
v_gene: TRBV4-2
CDR3nt: TGTGCCAGCAGCCAAGATCGCGGGGGACTCACAGATACGCAGTATTTT
CDR3aa: CASSQDRGGLTDTQYF